Presented here are 15 T cell receptor beta chains from one specimen sequenced in a study of radiotherapy plus CTLA-4 blockade in lung cancer. Some clones are missing from TCRdb's copy, which holds only in-frame ones; the method was immunoSEQ multiplex PCR. Altogether about 81,000 clones are present, about three quarters being singletons, with the ten largest covering over 13%. Sequencing used peripheral blood, obtained from a patient treated with radiotherapy plus ipilimumab. Receptor source: a human donor with non-small cell lung cancer that progressed on radiotherapy plus ipilimumab.

This clone showed up just a few times. For the CDR3, the DNA is TGTGCCAGCAACGCCGGGCACGCCTACGAGCAGTACTTC. This translates into CASNAGHAYEQYF. The chain is built from TRBV28 and TRBJ2-7; D is undetermined. The CDR3 runs to 13 residues. The V end was cut by 7 bases, the J end by 2 bases, with 12 bases between. Germline V gene sequence: CDR1 MDHEN, CDR2 SYDVKM.

The genes are TRBV7-9 and TRBJ1-5; D is unclear. Per the germline V gene, CDR1 is SEHNR and CDR2 is FQNEAQ (reference sequence). This CDR3 contains 13 residues. V lost 5 bases and J 7 bases, leaving 12 bases between the germline ends. The CDR3 protein is CASSGVMGQPQHF. The CDR3 DNA reads TGTGCCAGCAGCGGGGTAATGGGCCAGCCCCAGCATTTT.

The V call is TRBV11-3, the J call TRBJ2-3, with unresolved D. The CDR3 extends over 14 amino acids. Germline values: CDR1 SGHNT, CDR2 YENEEA. Trimming removed 5 bases from V and 0 bases from J, with 9 bases in between. CDR3 nucleotide sequence: TGTGCCAGCAGCGCGGCTACTAGCACAGATACGCAGTATTTT. The encoded protein is CASSAATSTDTQYF. Filled out from reference TRBV11-3 and TRBJ2-3, the complete variable domain reads EAGVVQSPRYKIIEKKQPVAFWCNPISGHNTLYWYLQNLGQGPELLIRYENEEAVDDSQLPKDRFSAERLKGVDSTLKIQPAELGDSAVYLCASSAATSTDTQYFGPGTRLTVL.

This clone occurred once. The chain carries TRBV5-3 and TRBJ1-1, with D perhaps TRBD1 (6 bases). TRBV5-3 is an ORF, and what it does is uncertain. V lost 2 bases, J lost 4 bases, and 27 bases lay in between. The CDR3 totals 19 residues. DNA for the CDR3: TGTGCCAGAAGCTTTGTGGTAACCCCCCCGACAGGCCCTCTCACTGAAGCTTTCTTT. Translated, it gives CARSFVVTPPTGPLTEAFF.

This chain joins TRBV30 and TRBJ1-4; TRBD1 agrees at 7 bases. Germline V gives CDR1 GTSNPN, CDR2 SVGIG (reference sequence). CDR3 length: 14 amino acids. Germline trimming cut 2 bases from V and 4 bases from J; bases unmatched to any gene: 4. The CDR3 loop is CAWSPGGFNEKLFF. CDR3 nucleotide sequence: TGTGCCTGGAGTCCAGGGGGATTTAATGAAAAACTGTTTTTT.

The chain uses TRBV4-2 and TRBJ1-2; maybe TRBD1 (6 bases). There are 16 residues in the CDR3. The V end lost 0 bases, the J end lost 4 bases, and 15 bases lay between the germline ends. Looked up from germline, CDR1 is LGHNA and CDR2 is YNFKEQ. The CDR3: CASSQEQGFRAYGYTF. The CDR3 bases are TGTGCCAGCAGCCAAGAGCAGGGGTTTAGGGCCTATGGCTACACCTTC.

The rearrangement uses TRBV19 and TRBJ2-1; 7 nucleotides agree with TRBD1. The V segment lost 0 bases and the J segment 0 bases; nucleotides outside the gene matches: 5. The CDR3 sequence is 17 residues long. The germline V gene has CDR1 LNHDA and CDR2 SQIVND (reference sequence). CDR3: CASSIDPTGSSYNEQFF. The CDR3 coding sequence is TGTGCCAGTAGTATAGACCCGACAGGGTCCTCCTACAATGAGCAGTTCTTC.

V is TRBV4-1 and J is TRBJ1-2, with D unresolved. CDR3 length: 13 residues. Trimming left V 3 bases short and J 8 bases short, with 13 bases between. Germline V lookup: CDR1 MGHRA, CDR2 YSYEKL. The CDR3 nucleotides read TGCGCCAGCAGCCATGCGATACAGCGGGGCTACACCTTC. Protein product: CASSHAIQRGYTF.

This clone is classed as medium-sized. A read error may account for a junction end that differs from germline. The chain joins TRBV9 to TRBJ2-2, with 8 bases matching TRBD1. In germline, CDR1 is SGDLS, CDR2 YYNGEE. The CDR3 is 17 amino acids. The CDR3 loop is CASSVALTGANTGELFF. For the CDR3, the DNA is TGTGCCAGCAGTGTAGCTCTGACAGGGGCGAACACCGGGGAGCTGTTTTTT.

The V and J genes are TRBV14 and TRBJ2-3; D call uncertain. The CDR3 extends over 10 amino acids. Germline lookup yields CDR1 SGHDN and CDR2 FVKESK. V shed 11 bases and J shed 10 bases, with 13 bases lying between them. This CDR3 reads CAGTIRAQYF. The CDR3 DNA follows: TGTGCCGGCACCATTAGGGCGCAGTATTTT. The full variable domain, in which reference TRBV14 and TRBJ2-3 provide the parts outside the CDR3, is EAGVTQFPSHSVIEKGQTVTLRCDPISGHDNLYWYRRVMGKEIKFLLHFVKESKQDESGMPNNRFLAERTGGTYSTLKVQPAELEDSGVYFCAGTIRAQYFGPGTRLTVL.

The rearrangement uses TRBV19 and TRBJ2-6, with 7 bases fitting TRBD1. The junction had 15 bases not matched to a gene; V was cut back by 4 bases and J by 0 bases. Germline CDR1 is LNHDA and CDR2 is SQIVND (reference sequence). The CDR3 extends over 20 amino acids. CDR3 DNA sequence: TGTGCCAGTAGTAACAACAGGGGCGCCCTAATCCTCTCTGGGGCCAACGTCCTGACTTTC. Its protein is CASSNNRGALILSGANVLTF.

This clone has only a few counts. The chain employs TRBV18 and TRBJ2-3; the D is unclear. The germline CDR1 and CDR2 sequences are KGHSH and LQKENI. Trimming cost V 2 bases and J 2 bases, with 5 bases left between them. The CDR3 length is 13 residues. CDR3 protein: CASSPSITDTQYF. The CDR3 DNA is TGTGCCAGCTCACCATCCATCACAGATACGCAGTATTTT.

The chain has TRBV9 and TRBJ1-1, with 7 bases identical to TRBD1. Germline CDR1 and CDR2: SGDLS and YYNGEE. V dropped 4 bases and J dropped 3; count of bases not matched to a gene: 6. CDR3 length: 14 amino acids. Here the CDR3 reads CASSPGTVDTEAFF. CDR3 coding DNA: TGTGCCAGCAGCCCCGGGACAGTGGACACTGAAGCTTTCTTT.

This CDR3 is CASRPQEGTEAFF. For the CDR3, the DNA is TGTGCCAGCAGACCTCAGGAGGGCACTGAAGCTTTCTTT. V and J are TRBV4-2 and TRBJ1-1; D is uncertain. Trimming took off 6 bases at V and 4 bases at J, with 12 bases between the two ends. Per the germline V gene, CDR1 is LGHNA and CDR2 is YNFKEQ. The CDR3 runs 13 residues.

The CDR3 DNA follows: TGTGCCAGCAGCTTAGACGGGCCTCAGCCCCAGCATTTT. Amino acids: CASSLDGPQPQHF. This sequence joins TRBV7-9 and TRBJ1-5; D unclear. The CDR3 spans 13 residues. CDR1 and CDR2 from the germline V gene are SEHNR and FQNEAQ (reference sequence). V was cut by 1 base and J by 6 bases, with 7 bases left in between.